This entry features one T cell receptor beta chain sequence. Clones were read by immunoSEQ multiplex PCR, and TCRdb kept only the in-frame ones, dropping some. This sample has approximately 76,000 clones, with 84% found just once. This CDR3 comprises 14 residues. Germline CDR1 is SGHAT and CDR2 is FQNNGV. Trimming removed 3 bases from V and 4 bases from J, with 13 bases in between. The data stem from a study of control samples from healthy donors and cancer patients. Sequencing used PBMCs. The chain joins TRBV11-2 to TRBJ2-7, with D hard to call. This receptor was obtained from a man aged 55-75 years with head and neck cancer. CDR3 sequence reads: CASSLNPVDYEQYF. In DNA form, the CDR3 reads TGTGCCAGCAGCTTGAACCCCGTTGATTACGAGCAGTACTTC.